The 32 T cell receptor beta chains presented below share a single source sample, sequenced in a study of T cell repertoires in cytomegalovirus infection. Using its own MiXCR run on the reads, TCRdb lists one record per CDR3 protein. Here the sample spans approximately 730,000 distinct CDR3 sequences, 29% being singletons. No antigen has been identified for these receptors. The sample in question was cultured CD8+ T cells from PBMCs, obtained from culture after CMV antigen stimulation. The receptors originated from a human donor in good health (CMV status not recorded). Some clones in this sample may be carry-over from other donors' samples.

This clonotype was observed once. The genes are TRBV12-3 or TRBV12-4 and TRBJ2-7; D gene unclear. The CDR3 runs to 14 residues. V was trimmed by 1 base and J by 0 bases, leaving 7 bases between them. CDR3 residues: CASSLDGNSYEQYV. The CDR3 DNA follows: TGTGCCAGCAGTTTAGACGGAAACTCCTACGAGCAGTACGTC.

This clonotype occurred many times. V gene TRBV7-2 combines with J gene TRBJ2-4; TRBD2 aligns across 9 bases. This CDR3 contains 17 residues. CDR1 and CDR2 (germline): SGHTA, FQGNSA. V trimming: 1 base; J trimming: 2 bases; junction bases outside the gene matches: 6. CDR3 in amino acids: CASSLVAGGPTKNIQYF. The CDR3 DNA sequence: TGTGCCAGCAGCTTAGTGGCGGGGGGGCCCACCAAAAACATTCAGTACTTC. The whole variable domain, filled in from reference TRBV7-2 and TRBJ2-4, reads GAGVSQSPSNKVTEKGKDVELRCDPISGHTALYWYRQSLGQGLEFLIYFQGNSAPDKSGLPSDRFSAERTGGSVSTLTIQRTQQEDSAVYLCASSLVAGGPTKNIQYFGAGTRLSVL.

This clonotype was counted a single time. V is TRBV6-4 and J is TRBJ2-7, with TRBD2 matching 7 bases. CDR1 is MRHNA and CDR2 is SNTAGT in the germline V gene. This CDR3 contains 14 residues. V was clipped by 0 bases and J by 6 bases; unmatched bases: 5. The CDR3 DNA reads as TGTGCCAGCAGTGACTCGAGGGACTACTGCGAGCAGTACGTC. It encodes CASSDSRDYCEQYV.

This sequence joins TRBV5-1 and TRBJ1-6, with D hard to call. This CDR3 is built from 15 residues. The V gene's germline CDR1 is SGHRS and CDR2 YFSETQ. V lost 0 bases, J lost 3 bases, and 7 bases lay in between. The CDR3 region has the DNA TGCGCCAGCAGCTTGGGGAGGGACTATAATTCACCCCTCCACTTT. Protein product: CASSLGRDYNSPLHF.

The V and J genes are TRBV4-1 and TRBJ2-7; tentative D call: TRBD1 (6 bases). The V end was cut by 1 base, the J end by 2 bases, with 12 bases between. The CDR3 sequence is 15 residues long. Germline lookup yields CDR1 MGHRA and CDR2 YSYEKL. CDR3 in amino acids: CASSQVAGATYEQYF. CDR3 sequence (DNA): TGCGCCAGCAGCCAAGTGGCAGGGGCCACCTACGAGCAGTACTTC.

The V call is TRBV19, the J call TRBJ2-1; D remains unclear. V lost 5 bases, J lost 10 bases, and 9 bases lay in between. CDR1 is LNHDA and CDR2 is SQIVND in the germline V gene (reference sequence). The CDR3 has 11 amino acids. The CDR3 region is CASSAGVEQFF. In DNA form, the CDR3 reads TGTGCCAGTAGTGCAGGAGTGGAGCAGTTCTTC.

The count of this clonotype is one. Being one base from a much bigger clone, this may be a read error. V gene TRBV6-1 combines with J gene TRBJ1-5; D remains ambiguous. CDR1 and CDR2 (germline): MNHNS, SASEGT. The CDR3 runs to 16 residues. V lost 2 bases to trimming and J lost 3 bases, with 14 bases between them. The CDR3, as DNA: TGTGCCAGCAGTGAATATTTAGAAGGTCACAATCAGCCCCAGCATTTT. Its protein product is CASSEYLEGHNQPQHF.

This clonotype was recorded only once. The gene calls are TRBV5-8 and TRBJ2-1, with D uncertain. CDR3 length: 14 residues. V gave up 2 bases and J gave up 4 bases, with 10 bases separating them. In germline, CDR1 is SGHTS, CDR2 YDEGEE. The CDR3 region is CASSFSWQYNEQFF. CDR3 coding DNA: TGTGCCAGCAGCTTCTCGTGGCAGTACAATGAGCAGTTCTTC.

J is TRBJ2-3 and V is TRBV27, with D tentatively TRBD1 or TRBD2 (6 bases each). Trimming stripped 4 bases from V and 2 bases from J, with 13 bases between. Germline values: CDR1 MNHEY, CDR2 SMNVEV (reference sequence). The CDR3 consists of 15 residues. The CDR3 bases are TGTGCCAGCAGTTACCGGGGGCGCCCCACAGATACGCAGTATTTT. This gives the protein CASSYRGRPTDTQYF.

The V call is TRBV9, the J call TRBJ2-6; D might be TRBD1 (6 bases). The CDR3 is 16 residues long. V shed 2 bases and J shed 0 bases, with 9 bases lying between them. Per the germline V gene, CDR1 is SGDLS and CDR2 is YYNGEE. In nucleotides, the CDR3 is TGTGCCAGCAGCGTGGAACAGGGCTCTGGGGCCAACGTCCTGACTTTC. Its protein is CASSVEQGSGANVLTF.

This clonotype showed up many times. The chain couples TRBV7-2 to TRBJ1-3, with D possibly TRBD1 on 5 matching bases. The V end was cut by 5 bases, the J end by 1 base, with 18 bases between. The CDR3 runs to 17 residues. Germline lookup yields CDR1 SGHTA and CDR2 FQGNSA. DNA of the CDR3: TGTGCCAGCAGCCCTGGGAGGGGCGCGTCTTCTGGAAACACCATATATTTT. This sequence encodes CASSPGRGASSGNTIYF. Filled out from reference TRBV7-2 and TRBJ1-3, the complete variable domain reads GAGVSQSPSNKVTEKGKDVELRCDPISGHTALYWYRQSLGQGLEFLIYFQGNSAPDKSGLPSDRFSAERTGGSVSTLTIQRTQQEDSAVYLCASSPGRGASSGNTIYFGEGSWLTVV.

In regard to this clonotype: The junction does not match germline at one end; this may be a read error. The V gene is TRBV7-8, the J gene TRBJ1-1; D is undetermined. Germline V lookup: CDR1 SGHVS, CDR2 FQNEAQ. The CDR3 contains 14 residues. The CDR3 bases are TGTGCCAGCCGAACCGGGCCCGAGAACACTGAAGCTCTCTTT. It encodes CASRTGPENTEALF.

This clonotype showed up just a few times. The rearrangement uses TRBV5-1 and TRBJ2-2; TRBD2 aligns across 7 bases. This CDR3 contains 18 residues. Germline CDR1 SGHRS, CDR2 YFSETQ. V was clipped by 0 bases and J by 0 bases; unmatched bases: 8. CDR3 coding DNA: TGCGCCAGCAGCTTGGAGGTGCGGGGGAGAGCGAACACCGGGGAGCTGTTTTTT. Translating gives CASSLEVRGRANTGELFF.

This chain's CDR3 is CTSSSFSTSGDVQYF. CDR3 bases: TGTACCAGCAGCTCATTTTCGACTAGCGGGGATGTGCAGTACTTC. This chain uses TRBV7-2 with TRBJ2-7; TRBD2 aligns across 11 bases. Germline trimming cut 4 bases from V and 9 bases from J; bases unmatched to any gene: 11. The CDR3 consists of 15 residues. CDR1 and CDR2 from the germline V gene are SGHTA and FQGNSA.

J is TRBJ1-1 and V is TRBV27; TRBD1 agrees at 11 bases. V was pared by 10 bases and J by 5 bases, with 12 bases of the junction left unmatched. CDR1 and CDR2 from the germline V gene are MNHEY and SMNVEV (reference sequence). This CDR3 comprises 15 residues. CDR3 protein: CATTGQGVRGTEAFF. In DNA form, the CDR3 reads TGTGCCACCACGGGACAGGGGGTAAGGGGGACTGAAGCTTTCTTT.

At least ten counts were recorded for this clonotype. The gene calls are TRBV7-2 and TRBJ1-2, with D unresolved. The CDR3 has 14 amino acids. Germline V gene data show CDR1 as SGHTA and CDR2 as FQGNSA. Trimming stripped 2 bases from V and 1 base from J, with 8 bases between. The CDR3 loop is CASSLSTDNYGYTF. The DNA of the CDR3 is TGTGCCAGCAGCTTATCGACGGATAACTATGGCTACACCTTC.

The chain is built from TRBV20-1 and TRBJ2-7; D unresolved. CDR1 and CDR2 (germline): DFQATT, SNEGSKA (reference sequence). Trimming took 6 bases from V and 3 from J, leaving 9 bases between them. This CDR3 spans 11 amino acids. The CDR3 loop reads CSAPTGYEQYF. The CDR3 DNA sequence: TGCAGTGCCCCCACCGGCTACGAGCAGTACTTC.

The CDR3: CSARSEGIEQFF. As DNA, the CDR3 is TGCAGTGCTCGCAGTGAGGGGATTGAGCAGTTCTTC. The chain employs TRBV20-1 and TRBJ2-1, with D tentatively TRBD1 or TRBD2 (5 bases each). The V end was cut by 5 bases, the J end by 9 bases, with 14 bases between. CDR3 length equals 12 residues. Germline V gene data show CDR1 as DFQATT and CDR2 as SNEGSKA (reference sequence).

CDR3 DNA sequence: TGCAGTGCTAAGGCCCTCCACTCTGGAAACACCATATATTTT. It is translated as CSAKALHSGNTIYF. The chain links TRBV20-1 to TRBJ1-3; D unresolved. Per the germline V gene, CDR1 is DFQATT and CDR2 is SNEGSKA (reference sequence). V dropped 4 bases and J dropped 0 bases, with 10 bases sitting between them. This CDR3 contains 14 residues.

This clonotype was detected only once. The chain employs TRBV15 and TRBJ2-2; maybe TRBD1 (6 bases). V shed 6 bases and J shed 5 bases, with 10 bases lying between them. This CDR3 spans 13 amino acids. CDR1 and CDR2 from the germline V gene are LNHNV and YYDKDF (reference sequence). The CDR3 is CATRQGRTGELFF. In nucleotides, the CDR3 is TGTGCCACCAGACAGGGTAGGACCGGGGAGCTGTTTTTT.

This clonotype was detected many times. V and J are TRBV7-9 and TRBJ1-1; 9 bases line up with TRBD1. Germline trimming cut 1 base from V and 0 bases from J; bases unmatched to any gene: 3. Germline CDR1 and CDR2: SEHNR and FQNEAQ (reference sequence). There are 16 residues in the CDR3. The CDR3: CASSLGGQGVNTEAFF. The DNA for the CDR3 is TGTGCCAGCAGCTTAGGGGGACAGGGAGTGAACACTGAAGCTTTCTTT.

This clonotype has ten or more counts. The CDR3 spells CASSYSGGGGYTF. In DNA, the CDR3 is TGTGCCAGCAGTTACTCAGGGGGAGGGGGCTACACCTTC. V usage is TRBV6-5 and J usage is TRBJ1-2, with D perhaps TRBD1 (6 bases). There are 13 residues in the CDR3. V lost 0 bases to trimming and J lost 8 bases, with 10 bases between them. The germline CDR1 and CDR2 sequences are MNHEY and SVGAGI.

The genes are TRBV25-1 and TRBJ1-1, with D maybe TRBD1 (6 bases). CDR3 size: 13 residues. Germline-derived CDR1 and CDR2 are MGHDK and SYGVNS. The ends were cut back, 3 bases at V and 11 bases at J, with 16 bases in the middle. CDR3 loop: CASSDRLDSWAFF. Written as DNA, the CDR3 is TGTGCCAGCAGTGATCGTTTGGACAGCTGGGCTTTCTTT.

The rearrangement joins TRBV7-2 to TRBJ1-1; D is unclear. The CDR3 covers 15 residues. The germline V and J ends were trimmed by 2 bases and 2 bases, with 12 bases remaining between them. Germline assignment: CDR1 SGHTA and CDR2 FQGNSA. The CDR3 here is CASSLTVAANTEAFF. In DNA, the CDR3 is TGTGCCAGCAGCTTAACAGTGGCAGCTAACACTGAAGCTTTCTTT.

This sequence joins TRBV12-3 or TRBV12-4 and TRBJ2-3; D gene ambiguous. CDR3 length: 12 residues. V lost 8 bases and J lost 6, with 12 bases in between. Here the CDR3 reads CASGSLLDTQYF. The DNA for the CDR3 is TGTGCCAGCGGTTCCTTGTTGGATACGCAGTATTTT.

The rearrangement joins TRBV5-5 to TRBJ2-3, with TRBD2 matching 12 bases. Germline trimming cut 4 bases from V and 7 bases from J; bases unmatched to any gene: 10. From germline, CDR1 is SGHKS and CDR2 YYEKEE (reference sequence). The CDR3 sequence is 16 residues long. As DNA, the CDR3 is TGTGCCAGCAGCCCGCTAACTAGCGGGGGGTCCTATACGCAGTATTTT. Protein product: CASSPLTSGGSYTQYF.

The V and J genes are TRBV6-2 or TRBV6-3 and TRBJ2-1; TRBD1 agrees at 8 bases. The CDR3 has 15 residues. V was clipped by 0 bases and J by 5 bases; unmatched bases: 3. Looked up from germline, CDR1 is MNHEY and CDR2 is SVGEGT. The CDR3 here is CASSYSPGGNNEQFF. The CDR3 DNA reads TGTGCCAGCAGTTACTCTCCAGGGGGCAACAATGAGCAGTTCTTC.

The chain is built from TRBV3-1 and TRBJ1-6; D ambiguous. The CDR3 consists of 16 residues. Germline loops: CDR1 LGHDT, CDR2 YNNKEL (reference sequence). Trimming shortened V by 0 bases and J by 7 bases, and 13 bases separated the two germline ends. CDR3 protein: CASSQEGYCRNSPLHF. As DNA, the CDR3 is TGTGCCAGCAGCCAAGAAGGGTATTGTCGCAATTCACCCCTCCACTTT.

This chain connects TRBV7-8 to TRBJ2-2; tentative D call: TRBD2 (6 bases). The germline V gene encodes CDR1 SGHVS and CDR2 FQNEAQ. This CDR3 is built from 15 residues. V was cut by 8 bases and J by 0 bases, with 13 bases left in between. CDR3 sequence reads: CASSSGASNTGELFF. The CDR3 region has the DNA TGTGCCAGCTCCTCGGGAGCTTCGAACACCGGGGAGCTGTTTTTT.

This chain links TRBV27 with TRBJ2-7, with D possibly being TRBD1 or TRBD2 (6 bases each). The CDR3 has 16 residues. From germline, CDR1 is MNHEY and CDR2 SMNVEV (reference sequence). Trimming shortened V by 5 bases and J by 3 bases, and 20 bases separated the two germline ends. The CDR3 nucleotides are TGTGCCAGCAGTCCATCTTCCGGGGGCGTCCTCTACGAGCAGTACTTC. Residues: CASSPSSGGVLYEQYF.

The gene calls are TRBV15 and TRBJ2-3, with D perhaps TRBD2 (6 bases). The CDR3 runs 15 residues. Trimming removed 1 base at V and 0 bases at J, with 8 bases between. Germline V CDR1 and CDR2: LNHNV, YYDKDF (reference sequence). CDR3 in amino acids: CATSRGDSSTDTQYF. CDR3 coding DNA: TGTGCCACCAGCAGAGGGGACTCAAGCACAGATACGCAGTATTTT.

A few counts support this clonotype. This chain links TRBV10-3 with TRBJ1-2; the D gene is possibly TRBD1 (5 bases). The CDR3 spans 11 residues. V was shortened by 6 bases and J by 8 bases, with 10 bases between the two germline ends. Germline V gene sequence: CDR1 ENHRY, CDR2 SYGVKD. Here the CDR3 DNA reads TGTGCCATCAGGACAGAGAGCGGCTACACCTTC. Residues: CAIRTESGYTF.